This T cell receptor (beta chain) comes out of a study of T cells after yellow fever vaccination. TCRdb re-called the 5' RACE reads with MiXCR, one entry per CDR3 protein. The sample includes approximately 550,000 distinct CDR3 sequences, about 14% of them seen just once. Of note for this clonotype: Its specificity is not known.

The CDR3 runs to 15 residues. Findings and limits, study-wide: A large majority of primary-vaccination clones showed up again after the booster (96% CD4, around 90% CD8). Abundant bulk-derived clonotypes could contaminate FACS-sorted repertoires.

The specimen comprised PBMCs, sampled on the day of the yellow fever booster vaccination. The source is a man aged 25-45 years who received the YFV17D yellow fever vaccine. The chain joins TRBV21-1 to TRBJ2-7; no check of the table's D call, TRBD1, against the DNA was made. TRBV21-1 is shown as a pseudogene. DNA of the CDR3: TGTGCCAGCAGCTTTTCGGACAGGGTTTCCTACGAGCAGTACTTC. Translation: CASSFSDRVSYEQYF.